This passage covers 16 T cell receptor beta chains from one sample sequenced in a study of cytomegalovirus exposure and HLA in healthy donors. Primers: 60 Vbeta forward and 13 Jbeta reverse. Profiled with immunoSEQ multiplex PCR; TCRdb holds only in-frame clones, not every one. The table shows approximately 150,000 clones, with 80% to 90% occurring only once. The specimen sequenced was PBMCs. The receptors originated from a woman in her forties or fifties in good health and CMV-seronegative.

The chain joins TRBV28 to TRBJ2-7; no clear D. CDR1 and CDR2 (germline): MDHEN, SYDVKM. The CDR3 has 14 residues. Trimming took off 6 bases at V and 6 bases at J, with 18 bases between the two ends. Here the CDR3 reads CASSPEVTGSEQYF. For the CDR3, the DNA is TGTGCCAGCAGCCCCGAGGTAACCGGGTCCGAGCAGTACTTC.

The rearrangement uses TRBV7-2 and TRBJ1-2; TRBD1 is a possible D gene (6 bases). CDR1 is SGHTA, CDR2 FQGNSA, per germline. There are 15 residues in the CDR3. V was cut by 0 bases and J by 0 bases, with 8 bases left in between. CDR3 nucleotide sequence: TGTGCCAGCAGCTTAGCAGGGGGAGCTAACTATGGCTACACCTTC. As protein: CASSLAGGANYGYTF.

V usage is TRBV5-6 and J usage is TRBJ1-1; possibly TRBD1 for D (6 bases). Germline V lookup: CDR1 SGHDT, CDR2 YYEEEE. V gave up 4 bases and J gave up 2 bases, with 15 bases separating them. This CDR3 has 15 residues. The CDR3 DNA follows: TGTGCCAGCAGCCCCCAGGGGATTTCAAACACTGAAGCTTTCTTT. Protein sequence: CASSPQGISNTEAFF.

The chain combines TRBV19 with TRBJ1-5; D is unclear. This CDR3 has 12 amino acids. Trimming pared 3 bases from V and 4 bases from J, leaving 4 bases between. Germline V gene lookup returns CDR1 LNHDA and CDR2 SQIVND (reference sequence). The CDR3 bases are TGTGCCAGTAGTATGCTAAATCAGCCCCAGCATTTT. Protein: CASSMLNQPQHF.

The chain links TRBV7-8 to TRBJ2-5; 10 bases are shared with TRBD2. The CDR3 is made up of 16 amino acids. Per the germline V gene, CDR1 is SGHVS and CDR2 is FQNEAQ. V trimming: 2 bases; J trimming: 1 base; junction bases outside the gene matches: 4. The CDR3 is CASSLNSGGLQETQYF. In DNA form, the CDR3 reads TGTGCCAGCAGCTTAAATAGCGGGGGGCTCCAAGAGACCCAGTACTTC.

The chain couples TRBV5-4 to TRBJ2-7; D is undetermined. CDR3 length equals 13 residues. The germline V and J ends were trimmed by 0 bases and 0 bases, with 4 bases remaining between them. Looked up from germline, CDR1 is SGHNT and CDR2 is YYREEE (reference sequence). DNA of the CDR3: TGTGCCAGCAGCTTGGTTAACTCCTACGAGCAGTACTTC. This translates into CASSLVNSYEQYF.

V is TRBV5-4 and J is TRBJ2-3; D is ambiguous. V was cut by 0 bases and J by 0 bases, with 8 bases left in between. The germline V gene has CDR1 SGHNT and CDR2 YYREEE (reference sequence). CDR3 length: 15 amino acids. The CDR3 nucleotides are TGTGCCAGCAGCTTGGGACTTTATAGCACAGATACGCAGTATTTT. Residues: CASSLGLYSTDTQYF.

The V call is TRBV7-9, the J call TRBJ1-2; perhaps TRBD1 as D (6 bases). Trimming pared 0 bases from V and 7 bases from J, leaving 15 bases between. The CDR3 sequence is 15 residues long. CDR1 SEHNR and CDR2 FQNEAQ come from the germline V gene (reference sequence). CDR3 in amino acids: CASSLALGAGAGYTF. The CDR3 coding sequence is TGTGCCAGCAGCTTAGCTCTGGGGGCCGGAGCTGGCTACACCTTC.

About this clone itself: Within the sample, other DNA sequences also encode this same CDR3. The rearrangement uses TRBV9 and TRBJ2-7, with 8 positions matching TRBD1. The CDR3 is made up of 14 amino acids. Trimming removed 4 bases from V and 4 bases from J; junction bases left unmatched: 7. Germline CDR1 reads SGDLS; CDR2 reads YYNGEE. This chain's CDR3 is CASSSGQGGYEQYF. Here the CDR3 DNA reads TGTGCCAGCAGCAGCGGACAGGGTGGTTACGAGCAGTACTTC.

This chain joins TRBV11-1 and TRBJ2-3, with D hard to call. V shed 5 bases and J shed 1 base, with 10 bases lying between them. Germline CDR1 SGHAT, CDR2 FQDESV (reference sequence). The CDR3 has 14 residues. Here the CDR3 reads CASSLIRGTDTQYF. CDR3 sequence (DNA): TGTGCCAGCAGCCTAATACGGGGCACAGATACGCAGTATTTT.

J is TRBJ2-1 and V is TRBV28; 10 nucleotides align to TRBD2. The CDR3 extends over 18 amino acids. Germline V gene data show CDR1 as MDHEN and CDR2 as SYDVKM. V was pared by 1 base and J by 3 bases, with 9 bases of the junction left unmatched. The DNA of the CDR3 is TGTGCCAGCAGTTTATCCCCCGTAGCGGGAGGTATCTACAATGAGCAGTTCTTC. It encodes CASSLSPVAGGIYNEQFF.

The chain has TRBV25-1 and TRBJ2-3, with 9 nucleotides matching TRBD2. Germline CDR1 reads MGHDK; CDR2 reads SYGVNS. V lost 1 base, J lost 6 bases, and 5 bases stayed unmatched. CDR3 length: 15 amino acids. In DNA, the CDR3 is TGTGCCAGCAGTGAATTTGCGGGAGGGCACGATACGCAGTATTTT. It translates to CASSEFAGGHDTQYF.

The chain recombines TRBV7-9 with TRBJ1-3; D uncertain. V lost 3 bases and J 1 base, leaving 16 bases between the germline ends. The V gene's germline CDR1 is SEHNR and CDR2 FQNEAQ (reference sequence). The CDR3 runs to 17 residues. The CDR3 sequence: CASSFWPPRRSGNTIYF. The CDR3 coding sequence is TGTGCCAGCAGCTTTTGGCCTCCGCGGCGTTCTGGAAACACCATATATTTT.

V usage is TRBV7-2 and J usage is TRBJ1-5; 10 bases map to TRBD1. V lost 5 bases, J lost 6 bases, and 7 bases stayed unmatched. The CDR3 is 15 amino acids. Germline V gene data show CDR1 as SGHTA and CDR2 as FQGNSA. CDR3 loop: CASSTRDRGFQPQHF. Written as DNA, the CDR3 is TGTGCCAGCAGCACCAGGGACAGGGGATTTCAGCCCCAGCATTTT.

The rearrangement links TRBV18 to TRBJ1-2, with 7 bases matching TRBD1. CDR1 and CDR2 from the germline V gene are KGHSH and LQKENI. This CDR3 is built from 16 residues. The junction had 7 bases not matched to a gene; V was cut back by 3 bases and J by 0 bases. The CDR3 loop reads CASSPEQGLANYGYTF. The CDR3 coding sequence is TGTGCCAGCTCACCCGAACAGGGGCTGGCTAACTATGGCTACACCTTC.

The rearrangement uses TRBV7-9 and TRBJ2-7; 8 bases align to TRBD2. Germline trimming cut 5 bases from V and 0 bases from J; bases unmatched to any gene: 6. Germline assignment: CDR1 SEHNR and CDR2 FQNEAQ (reference sequence). The CDR3 has 15 amino acids. The DNA of the CDR3 is TGTGCCAGCAGCCAAACCGGGACTAGCTCCTACGAGCAGTACTTC. Its protein is CASSQTGTSSYEQYF.